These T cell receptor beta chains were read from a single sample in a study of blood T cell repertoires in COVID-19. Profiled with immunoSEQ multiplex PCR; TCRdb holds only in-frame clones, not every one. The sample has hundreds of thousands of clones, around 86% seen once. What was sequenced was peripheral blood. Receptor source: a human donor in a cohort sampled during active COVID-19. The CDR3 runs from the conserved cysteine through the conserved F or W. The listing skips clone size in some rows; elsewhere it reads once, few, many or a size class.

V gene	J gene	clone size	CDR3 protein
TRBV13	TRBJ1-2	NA	CASRLSPFPGQRILHSSGYTF
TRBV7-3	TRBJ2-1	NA	CASSSTNLAGASGEQFF
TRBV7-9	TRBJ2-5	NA	CASSSATSGKAQETQYF
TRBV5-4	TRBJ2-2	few	CASSPDRGLTGELFF
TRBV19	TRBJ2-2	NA	CASTQSGTLNTGELFF
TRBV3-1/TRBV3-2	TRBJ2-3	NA	CASSQSVAGASDTQYF
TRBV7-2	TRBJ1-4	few	CASSLGVFRGQTNEKLFF
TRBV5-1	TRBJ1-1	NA	CASSLWGSGDPEAFF
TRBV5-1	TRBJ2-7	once	CASSLDNQAYEQYF
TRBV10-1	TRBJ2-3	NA	CASSDRLAGAAKSDTQYF
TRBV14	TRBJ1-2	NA	CASSRTRGGGYTF
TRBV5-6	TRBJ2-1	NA	CASSFWTSGTRRNEQFF
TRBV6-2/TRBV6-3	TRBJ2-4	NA	CASSYIGTGPKNIQYF
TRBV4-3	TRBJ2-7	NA	CASSQGSYEQYF
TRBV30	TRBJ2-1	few	CAWSGLASRSSYNEQFF
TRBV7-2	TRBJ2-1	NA	CASSLGSDNEQFF
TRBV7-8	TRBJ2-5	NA	CASSRREEETQYF
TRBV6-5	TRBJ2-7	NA	CASSYSRRSGSKQYF
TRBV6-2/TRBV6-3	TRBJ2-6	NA	CASSLGGSGANVLTF
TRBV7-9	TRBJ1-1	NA	CASSPGQGASTEAFF
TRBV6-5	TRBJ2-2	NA	CASNRQGVDTGELFF
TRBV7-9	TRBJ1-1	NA	CASSRDRGGNTEAFF
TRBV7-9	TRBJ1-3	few	CASSFTGYSGNTIYF
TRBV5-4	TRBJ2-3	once	CASSGLTSGRISDTQYF
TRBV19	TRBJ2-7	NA	CASSSASEQYF
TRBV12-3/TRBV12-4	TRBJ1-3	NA	CASSLTQRNTIYF
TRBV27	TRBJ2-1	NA	CASSPTLTRESYNEQFF
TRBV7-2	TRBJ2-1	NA	CASRIDRQSYNEQFF
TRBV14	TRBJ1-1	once	CASSPQQGVNTEAFF
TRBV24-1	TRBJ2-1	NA	CATSGTGDLAGGWNEQFF
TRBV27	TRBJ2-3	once	CASSLGGSALDTQYF
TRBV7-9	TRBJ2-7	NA	CASSWQGNYEQYF
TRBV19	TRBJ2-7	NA	CASSSGTVTYEQYF
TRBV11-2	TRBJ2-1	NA	CASSLGGTRGNEQFF
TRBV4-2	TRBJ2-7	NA	CASSQAGTGADEQYF
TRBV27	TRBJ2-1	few	CASSSMLAENFYNEQFF
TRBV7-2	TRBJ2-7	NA	CASSLDRSGYEQYF
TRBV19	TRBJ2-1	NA	CATGQGASGYNEQFF